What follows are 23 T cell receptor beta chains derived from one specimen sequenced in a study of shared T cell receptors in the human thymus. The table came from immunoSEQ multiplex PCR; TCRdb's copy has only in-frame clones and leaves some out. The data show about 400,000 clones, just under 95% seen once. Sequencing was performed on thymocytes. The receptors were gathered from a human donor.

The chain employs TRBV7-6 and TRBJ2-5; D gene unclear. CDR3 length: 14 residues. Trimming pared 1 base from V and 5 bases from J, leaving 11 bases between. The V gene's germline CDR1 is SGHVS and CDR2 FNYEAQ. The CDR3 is CASSLDDHGETQYF. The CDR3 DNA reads TGTGCCAGCAGCTTAGATGACCACGGTGAGACCCAGTACTTC.

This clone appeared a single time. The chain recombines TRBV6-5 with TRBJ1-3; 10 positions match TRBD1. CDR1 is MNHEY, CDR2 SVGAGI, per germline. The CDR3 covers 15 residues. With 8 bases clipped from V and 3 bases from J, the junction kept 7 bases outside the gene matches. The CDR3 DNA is TGTGCCAGCTCTCTGACAGGGGGCGGTGGAAACACCATATATTTT. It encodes CASSLTGGGGNTIYF.

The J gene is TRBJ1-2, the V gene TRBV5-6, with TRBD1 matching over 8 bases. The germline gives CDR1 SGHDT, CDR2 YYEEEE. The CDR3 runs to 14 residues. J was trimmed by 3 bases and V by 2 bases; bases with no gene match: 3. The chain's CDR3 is CASSFRDRHYGYTF. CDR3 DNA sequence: TGTGCCAGCAGCTTCCGGGACAGGCACTATGGCTACACCTTC.

The CDR3 nucleotides are TGTGCCAGCAGCTGGTCCGCGAGAAGGGACTATGGCTACACCTTC. It translates to CASSWSARRDYGYTF. This chain connects TRBV11-2 to TRBJ1-2; no clear D gene. Germline V gene lookup returns CDR1 SGHAT and CDR2 FQNNGV. V was cut by 4 bases and J by 3 bases, with 15 bases left in between. CDR3 length: 15 amino acids.

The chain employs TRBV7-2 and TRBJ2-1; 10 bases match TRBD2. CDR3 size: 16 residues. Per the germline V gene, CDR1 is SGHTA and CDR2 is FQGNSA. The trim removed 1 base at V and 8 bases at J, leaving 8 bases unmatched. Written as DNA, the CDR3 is TGTGCCAGCAGCTTAGACGGACTAGCGGACAGAGATGAGCAGTTCTTC. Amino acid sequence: CASSLDGLADRDEQFF.

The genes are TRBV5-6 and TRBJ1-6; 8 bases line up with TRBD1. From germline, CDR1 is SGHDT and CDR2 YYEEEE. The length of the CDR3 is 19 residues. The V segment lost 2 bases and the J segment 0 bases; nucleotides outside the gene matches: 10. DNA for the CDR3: TGTGCCAGCAGCTTCCCCGGGACAGGTATCCCCTCCTATAATTCACCCCTCCACTTT. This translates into CASSFPGTGIPSYNSPLHF.

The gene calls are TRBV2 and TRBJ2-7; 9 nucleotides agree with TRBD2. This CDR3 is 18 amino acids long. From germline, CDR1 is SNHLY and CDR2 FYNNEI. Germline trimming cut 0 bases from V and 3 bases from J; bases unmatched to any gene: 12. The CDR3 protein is CASSEAQREEGYRYEQYF. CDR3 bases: TGTGCCAGCAGTGAAGCGCAGCGGGAGGAGGGTTACCGCTACGAGCAGTACTTC.

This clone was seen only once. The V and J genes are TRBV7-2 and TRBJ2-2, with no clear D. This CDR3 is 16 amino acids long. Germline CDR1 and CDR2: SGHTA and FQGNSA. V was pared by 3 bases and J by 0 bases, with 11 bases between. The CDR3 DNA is TGTGCCAGCAGCTTCTTAAGGAGATCGAACACCGGGGAGCTGTTTTTT. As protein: CASSFLRRSNTGELFF.

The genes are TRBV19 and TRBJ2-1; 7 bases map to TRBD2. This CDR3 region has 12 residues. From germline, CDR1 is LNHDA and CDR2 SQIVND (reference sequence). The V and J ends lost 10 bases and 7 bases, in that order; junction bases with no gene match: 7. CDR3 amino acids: CATLGGVNEQFF. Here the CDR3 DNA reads TGTGCCACCCTGGGAGGGGTTAATGAGCAGTTCTTC.

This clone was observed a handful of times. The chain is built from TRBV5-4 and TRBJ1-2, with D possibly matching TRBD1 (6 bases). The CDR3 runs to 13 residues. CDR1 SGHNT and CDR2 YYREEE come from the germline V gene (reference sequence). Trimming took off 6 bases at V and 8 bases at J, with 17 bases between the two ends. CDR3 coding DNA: TGTGCCAGCAAAGACAGGCCTTCTGGAGGCTACACCTTC. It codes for CASKDRPSGGYTF.

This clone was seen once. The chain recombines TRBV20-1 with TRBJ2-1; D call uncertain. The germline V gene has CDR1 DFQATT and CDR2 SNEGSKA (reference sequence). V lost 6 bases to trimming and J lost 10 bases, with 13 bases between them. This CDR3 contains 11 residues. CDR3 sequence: CSAIWVLEQFF. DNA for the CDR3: TGCAGTGCCATCTGGGTGTTAGAGCAGTTCTTC.

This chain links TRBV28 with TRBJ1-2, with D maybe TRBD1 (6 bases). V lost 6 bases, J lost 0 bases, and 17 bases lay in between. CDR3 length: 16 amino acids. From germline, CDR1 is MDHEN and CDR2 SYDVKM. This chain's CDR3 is CASRETGQGSNYGYTF. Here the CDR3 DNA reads TGTGCCAGCAGGGAGACAGGTCAGGGGTCTAACTATGGCTACACCTTC.

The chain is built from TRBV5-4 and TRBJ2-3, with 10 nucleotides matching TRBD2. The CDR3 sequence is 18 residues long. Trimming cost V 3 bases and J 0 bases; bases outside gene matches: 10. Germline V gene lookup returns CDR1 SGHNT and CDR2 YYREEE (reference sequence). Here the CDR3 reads CASSWPEALAGSTDTQYF. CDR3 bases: TGTGCCAGCAGCTGGCCAGAGGCACTAGCGGGGAGCACAGATACGCAGTATTTT.

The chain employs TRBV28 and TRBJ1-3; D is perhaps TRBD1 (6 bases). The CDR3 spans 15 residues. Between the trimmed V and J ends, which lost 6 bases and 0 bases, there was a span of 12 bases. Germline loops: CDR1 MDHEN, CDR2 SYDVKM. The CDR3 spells CASSPDRTSGNTIYF. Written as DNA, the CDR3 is TGTGCCAGCAGCCCGGACAGAACCTCTGGAAACACCATATATTTT.

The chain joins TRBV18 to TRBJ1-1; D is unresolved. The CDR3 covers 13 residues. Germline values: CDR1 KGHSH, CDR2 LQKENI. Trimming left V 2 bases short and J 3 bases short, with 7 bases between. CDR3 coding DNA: TGTGCCAGCTCACCATCGCCCGACACTGAAGCTTTCTTT. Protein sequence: CASSPSPDTEAFF.

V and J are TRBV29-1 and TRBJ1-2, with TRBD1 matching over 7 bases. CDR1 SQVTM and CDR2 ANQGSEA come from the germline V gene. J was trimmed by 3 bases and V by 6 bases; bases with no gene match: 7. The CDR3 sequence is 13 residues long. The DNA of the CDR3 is TGCAGCGTCCGTGGGCAGGGGGACTATGGCTACACCTTC. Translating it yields CSVRGQGDYGYTF.

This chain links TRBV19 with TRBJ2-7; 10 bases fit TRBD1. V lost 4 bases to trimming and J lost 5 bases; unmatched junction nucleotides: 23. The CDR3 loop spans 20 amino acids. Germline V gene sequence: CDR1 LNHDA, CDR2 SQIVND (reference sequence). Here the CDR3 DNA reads TGTGCCAGTAGTAAAGCACCTCTCCGGGACAGGGGTCTCGCGGAGAACGAGCAGTACTTC. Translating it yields CASSKAPLRDRGLAENEQYF.

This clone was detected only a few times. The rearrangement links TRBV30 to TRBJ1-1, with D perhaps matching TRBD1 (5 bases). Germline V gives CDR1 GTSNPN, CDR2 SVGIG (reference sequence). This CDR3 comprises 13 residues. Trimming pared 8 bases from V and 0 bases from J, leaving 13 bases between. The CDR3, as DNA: TGTGCCCTGTTCAGGGAGATGAACACTGAAGCTTTCTTT. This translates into CALFREMNTEAFF.

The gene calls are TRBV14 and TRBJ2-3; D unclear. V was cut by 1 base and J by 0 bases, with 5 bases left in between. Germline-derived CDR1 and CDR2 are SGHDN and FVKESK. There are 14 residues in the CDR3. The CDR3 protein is CASSQVGSTDTQYF. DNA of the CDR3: TGTGCCAGCAGCCAAGTCGGGAGCACAGATACGCAGTATTTT.

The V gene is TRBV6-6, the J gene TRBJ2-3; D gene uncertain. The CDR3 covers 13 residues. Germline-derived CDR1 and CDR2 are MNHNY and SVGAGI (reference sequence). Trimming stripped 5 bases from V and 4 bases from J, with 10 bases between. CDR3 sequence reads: CASSAPLSDTQYF. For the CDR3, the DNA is TGTGCCAGCAGTGCCCCTTTATCAGATACGCAGTATTTT.

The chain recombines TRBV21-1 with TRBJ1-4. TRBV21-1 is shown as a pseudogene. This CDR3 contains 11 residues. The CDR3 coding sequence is TGTGCCAGCAGCAACACTGAAAAACTGTTTTTT. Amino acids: CASSNTEKLFF.

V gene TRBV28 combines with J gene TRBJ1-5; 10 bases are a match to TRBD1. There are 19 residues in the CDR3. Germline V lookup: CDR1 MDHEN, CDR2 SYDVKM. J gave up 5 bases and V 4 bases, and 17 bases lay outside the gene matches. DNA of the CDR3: TGTGCCAGCAGTTGGGAACCCACGGGGACAGGGGTAGGCGATCAGCCCCAGCATTTT. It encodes CASSWEPTGTGVGDQPQHF.

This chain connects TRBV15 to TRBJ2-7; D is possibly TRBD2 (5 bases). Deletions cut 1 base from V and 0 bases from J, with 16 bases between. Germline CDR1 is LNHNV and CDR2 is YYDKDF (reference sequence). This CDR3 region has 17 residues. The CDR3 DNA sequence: TGTGCCACCAGCAGAGGCCCCAGCGGCAACAGCTCCTACGAGCAGTACTTC. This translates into CATSRGPSGNSSYEQYF.